This TCR beta chain was documented in a study of regulatory T cells in long-lasting Graves disease. The germline gives CDR1 SGHAT, CDR2 FQNNGV. The CDR3 extends over 20 amino acids. V was clipped by 5 bases and J by 9 bases, with 35 bases between them. Time point in this sample: newly diagnosed GD, antithyroid drugs for less than 3 months. Extracted PBMC RNA gave rise to the TCR library. In building TCR beta libraries, iRepertoire HTBI primers were used together with Arm-PCR of CDR3 regions. TCRdb independently ran MiXCR on the multiplex PCR reads; one entry per CDR3 protein. The table has about 540,000 distinct CDR3 sequences, approximately 13% seen once; the top ten hold roughly a tenth. Study observations and caveats: Relative to new patients (roughly 970), persistent patients exhibited greater sharing of public clonotypes (around 2,800). Persistent disease preferred TRBV28, TRBJ1-2 and TRBJ2-5; new disease, TRBV20-1 and TRBJ2-1.

This clonotype was recorded many times. The antigen remains undetermined. The same sample was also studied in work on T cells in Graves' hyperthyroidism and ophthalmopathy.

This TCR was recovered from a man aged 25 to 45 with Graves disease. The source was peripheral blood mononuclear cells (PBMCs), collected at new diagnosis, from a patient treated with antithyroid drugs. This chain uses TRBV11-2 with TRBJ2-1, with D perhaps matching TRBD1 or TRBD2 (5 bases each). The CDR3 is CASSLRGNPGVVRVRGEQFF. The CDR3, as DNA: TGTGCCAGCAGCCTAAGGGGAAACCCCGGCGTGGTAAGGGTTCGGGGTGAGCAGTTCTTC.